This section outlines one T cell receptor (beta chain) sequence together with its context. The antigen is unknown. The data were obtained in a study of T cells expressing NK-cell markers. Overall study: Seven donors tested HCMV-seropositive and one tested seronegative among the eight sequenced. General study points: In a group of about 6 donors, dominant NKG2C+ clonotypes represented roughly 1.0-7.0% of CD8+ T cells. Researchers report these clonotypes also headed the CD3+CD56-NKG2C+ fraction in a few donors.

5'RACE template switching with UMIs generated TCR beta cDNA. For each CDR3 protein, TCRdb gives one entry from its re-call of the 5' RACE reads, without DNA. In all, the sample yields roughly 390,000 distinct CDR3 sequences. Germline values: CDR1 SGHVS, CDR2 FQNEAQ. The CDR3 is made up of 14 amino acids. This receptor was identified in a woman aged 50 to 65 in good health. The chain uses TRBV7-8 and TRBJ2-2. The sequenced sample was blood T cells: a sorted CD56 or NKG2C T cell subset, CD4+ or CD8+ T cells, or bulk PBMC T cells (not recorded which). The chain's CDR3 is CASSPDGYTGELFF.